This is a list of T cell receptor beta chains from one sample in a study of T-cell reconstitution after alpha-beta-depleted transplantation in children. TCRdb passed the PCR reads through MiXCR, listing each CDR3 protein once. The sample consists of about 980,000 distinct CDR3 sequences, 25% to 35% of them appearing once. Here the sequenced sample was PBMCs, mostly from graft donor cells, taken 360 days after TCRalphabeta/CD19-depleted stem cell transplant. The source of these receptors is a boy in the first two years of life who had a stem cell transplant for SCID, so the T cells may come from the graft donor. Each CDR3 is given with its conserved first and last residue. Each record gives: D gene, J gene, V gene, clone size, CDR3 DNA, CDR3 protein. The D gene is left open where the match is weak. Clone size is shown for a subset of rows, as once, few, many or a class of expanded clone.

NA TRBJ1-1 TRBV20-1 NA TGCAGTGCTAGATTCGGGGGAATGAACACTGAAGCTTTCTTT CSARFGGMNTEAFF
NA TRBJ2-7 TRBV12-3/TRBV12-4 few TGTGCCAGCAGTCCCGGCAGGGGGGGCTACGAGCAGTACTTC CASSPGRGGYEQYF
NA TRBJ1-2 TRBV12-3/TRBV12-4 few TGTGCCAGCAGTTTCTCGCAGTCCTATGGCTACACCTTC CASSFSQSYGYTF
NA TRBJ1-5 TRBV11-2 NA TGTGCCAGCAGCCCCTCGGGGGTTCAGCCCCAGCATTTT CASSPSGVQPQHF
NA TRBJ2-3 TRBV20-1 NA TGCAGTACCCCAAAGGCTCCGGGGGTCGATACGCAGTATTTT CSTPKAPGVDTQYF
NA TRBJ2-5 TRBV11-1 NA TGTGCCAGCAGCCTAGACACAACCCAAGAGACCCAGTACTTC CASSLDTTQETQYF
TRBD2 TRBJ2-7 TRBV29-1 NA TGCAGCGTTCTAAGGGGACTAGCGGGGGAAGAGCAGTACTTC CSVLRGLAGEEQYF
NA TRBJ1-1 TRBV20-1 few TGCAGTGCTAGAAGGGACCCACCTTGGGGGGAAGCTTTCTTT CSARRDPPWGEAFF
TRBD1 TRBJ2-5 TRBV7-2 NA TGTGCCAGCAGCCTTCATCCGGGACAGGGGGGCTCGCAGGAGTTC CASSLHPGQGGSQEF
TRBD1 TRBJ1-1 TRBV27 once TGTGCCAGCAGTCCCCTAGACAGGGGGCCGGTCGACACTGAAGCTTTCTTT CASSPLDRGPVDTEAFF
NA TRBJ2-7 TRBV10-3 NA TGTGCCATCAGTGAGGGGGCCGAGCAGTACTTC CAISEGAEQYF